Listed below are T cell receptor beta chains from one sample, sequenced in a study of T-cell memory formation after mild COVID-19. Via MiXCR, TCRdb re-called the 5' RACE reads, giving one row per CDR3 protein. This table holds a few hundred thousand distinct CDR3 sequences, 19% found once. The source material was PBMCs or a T cell subset sorted from them (not recorded which). All receptors come from a man younger than 30 who had mild COVID-19 (a few samples of this study predate the infection). Cell type and time point are not known. Both conserved end residues are part of each CDR3. Fields, in order: D gene, V gene, J gene, clone size, CDR3 DNA, CDR3 protein. The D gene is left open where the match is weak. Where a row states a size, it is once, few, many or the class of an expanded clone; other rows omit it.

NA	TRBV7-9	TRBJ1-2	once	TGTGCCAGCAGCTCCCAAGGGACCTCCTATGGCTACACCTTC	CASSSQGTSYGYTF
NA	TRBV11-2	TRBJ1-1	few	TGTGCCAGCAGCTATACCGGAAAGGGCCGGAGAAACACTGAAGCTTTCTTT	CASSYTGKGRRNTEAFF
NA	TRBV5-4	TRBJ2-1	many	TGTGCCAGCAGCTTGGAGAATGAGCAGTTCTTC	CASSLENEQFF
TRBD1	TRBV5-1	TRBJ2-4	NA	TGCGCCAGCAGCTTGGCTTGGACAGGGGAAGGGACCAAAAACATTCAGTACTTC	CASSLAWTGEGTKNIQYF
TRBD1	TRBV7-9	TRBJ2-3	few	TGTGCCAGCAGCCCAAGACAGGGGGCGCGGAGAGATACGCAGTATTTT	CASSPRQGARRDTQYF
NA	TRBV29-1	TRBJ1-2	few	TGCAGCTATGACAACTATGGCTACACCTTC	CSYDNYGYTF
NA	TRBV7-6	TRBJ2-3	few	TGTGCCAGCAGCTTATTCAGGGACTCTAGCACAGATACGCAGTATTTT	CASSLFRDSSTDTQYF
NA	TRBV24-1	TRBJ2-2	NA	TGTGCCACCAGTGATTCGGGTTACACCGGGGAGCTGTTTTTT	CATSDSGYTGELFF
TRBD2	TRBV4-1	TRBJ2-3	NA	TGCGCCAGCAGCCAGGTTCTAGCGGGGTTAGCAGATACGCAGTATTTT	CASSQVLAGLADTQYF
TRBD1	TRBV4-2	TRBJ2-7	many	TGTGCCAGCAGCCAAGGAATGAGGGGGCTAGGCGAGCAGTACTTC	CASSQGMRGLGEQYF
TRBD2	TRBV9	TRBJ2-1	few	TGTGCCAGCAGCGGGATTCGAGAGACTAGCGGTGAGCAGTTCTTC	CASSGIRETSGEQFF
TRBD2	TRBV20-1	TRBJ2-3	NA	TGCAGTGCTAGAGCTCACAGCGGGGGCACAGATACGCAGTATTTT	CSARAHSGGTDTQYF
NA	TRBV19	TRBJ1-5	NA	TGTGCCAGTAGTATATTTGGGCATAGTAGCAATCAGCCCCAGCATTTT	CASSIFGHSSNQPQHF
TRBD1	TRBV6-5	TRBJ2-5	NA	TGTGCCAGCAGTTACCGACAGGGCAAGGGAGAGACCCAGTACTTC	CASSYRQGKGETQYF
NA	TRBV7-2	TRBJ1-3	NA	TGTGCCAGCAGAATTTGGGAGGGCGCGTCTGGAAACACCATATATTTT	CASRIWEGASGNTIYF
TRBD2	TRBV20-1	TRBJ2-5	NA	TGCAGTGCTCTTTCGGGGGGGAGGGAGACCCAGTACTTC	CSALSGGRETQYF
TRBD2	TRBV5-1	TRBJ2-1	NA	TGCGCCAGCAGCGGTCAAGCGGGGGGCTCCGGCAATGAGCAGTTCTTC	CASSGQAGGSGNEQFF
NA	TRBV10-1	TRBJ1-1	few	TGCGCCAGCAGCCCCTTGGGAGACACTGAAGCTTTCTTT	CASSPLGDTEAFF
NA	TRBV7-9	TRBJ1-1	NA	TGTGCCAGCAGCCCCGCCCAGGGGCAGGACACTGAAGCTTTCTTT	CASSPAQGQDTEAFF
TRBD2	TRBV5-1	TRBJ2-1	many	TGCGCCAGCAGCTTGGGATCCACTAGCGGTCACAATGAGCAGTTCTTC	CASSLGSTSGHNEQFF
TRBD2	TRBV7-2	TRBJ2-3	few	TGTGCCAGCAGCCCAGCCCTAGCGGGGCCTAGGGGAGATACGCAGTATTTT	CASSPALAGPRGDTQYF
TRBD1	TRBV7-8	TRBJ2-3	few	TGTGCCAGCAGCTTAGGGGGACAGACCACAGATACGCAGTATTTT	CASSLGGQTTDTQYF
NA	TRBV11-2	TRBJ2-3	few	TGTGCCAGCAGCACCCCCGCCGGCTGGACGGACGCAGATACGCAGTATTTT	CASSTPAGWTDADTQYF
NA	TRBV28	TRBJ2-5	NA	TGTGCCAGCAGTTTAGGTCTCCTCCTCCAAGAGACCCAGTACTTC	CASSLGLLLQETQYF
NA	TRBV5-6	TRBJ1-2	few	TGTGCCAGCAGCCGGGCGGGCGGAGACGGCCTTAACTATGGCTACACCTTC	CASSRAGGDGLNYGYTF
NA	TRBV7-9	TRBJ2-3	NA	TGTGCCAGCAGCACCGCCCGGGACAGCACAGATACGCAGTATTTT	CASSTARDSTDTQYF
TRBD1	TRBV5-1	TRBJ1-2	few	TGCGCCAGCAGCTGGGGACAGGGGGCCTATGGCTACACCTTC	CASSWGQGAYGYTF
NA	TRBV7-2	TRBJ1-3	NA	TGTGCCAGCAGCTTATCGCGGGGGCTTGGAAACACCATATATTTT	CASSLSRGLGNTIYF
TRBD2	TRBV7-9	TRBJ2-4	NA	TGTGCCAGCAGTGGACTAGCGGGGGGAAAACTAGCCAAAAACATTCAGTACTTC	CASSGLAGGKLAKNIQYF
TRBD1	TRBV2	TRBJ2-2	NA	TGTGCCAGCAGCGGGACAGGGGCTAACACCGGGGAGCTGTTTTTT	CASSGTGANTGELFF
TRBD1	TRBV20-1	TRBJ2-2	few	TGCAGTGCTAGAGTTGGGACAGGGGGCGCGAACACCGGGGAGCTGTTTTTT	CSARVGTGGANTGELFF
TRBD1	TRBV7-2	TRBJ2-1	few	TGTGCCAGCAGCTTGCTGGGACAGGGAAAGCAGTTCTTC	CASSLLGQGKQFF
NA	TRBV12-3/TRBV12-4	TRBJ1-2	NA	TGTGCCAGCAGCCCAACAGGTTTGCATGGCTACACCTTC	CASSPTGLHGYTF
NA	TRBV5-1	TRBJ1-4	NA	TGCGCCAGCAGCGCGGGCCGCGACATTGCAACTAATGAAAAACTGTTTTTT	CASSAGRDIATNEKLFF
NA	TRBV7-6	TRBJ2-2	few	TGTGCCAGCAGCTTAGTATCACAGGGAAGTTGGACCGGGGAGCTGTTTTTT	CASSLVSQGSWTGELFF
TRBD2	TRBV7-9	TRBJ2-1	many	TGTGCCAGCAGCTTAAGGGTCGGGACTAGCGGGGAAAGAAGATACAATGAGCAGTTCTTC	CASSLRVGTSGERRYNEQFF
NA	TRBV7-2	TRBJ2-1	few	TGTGCCAGCAGCTCAGGGAGCGGAGCCTACAATGAGCAGTTCTTC	CASSSGSGAYNEQFF
NA	TRBV20-1	TRBJ2-5	few	TGCAGTGCTTGGGGGGAGGAGACCCAGTACTTC	CSAWGEETQYF
NA	TRBV5-1	TRBJ2-3	few	TGCGCCAGCAGCGCATCCGGGGCCACAGATACGCAGTATTTT	CASSASGATDTQYF
NA	TRBV7-9	TRBJ2-7	few	TGTGCCAGCAGCTTAGAGACGGTGGAGCAGTACTTC	CASSLETVEQYF